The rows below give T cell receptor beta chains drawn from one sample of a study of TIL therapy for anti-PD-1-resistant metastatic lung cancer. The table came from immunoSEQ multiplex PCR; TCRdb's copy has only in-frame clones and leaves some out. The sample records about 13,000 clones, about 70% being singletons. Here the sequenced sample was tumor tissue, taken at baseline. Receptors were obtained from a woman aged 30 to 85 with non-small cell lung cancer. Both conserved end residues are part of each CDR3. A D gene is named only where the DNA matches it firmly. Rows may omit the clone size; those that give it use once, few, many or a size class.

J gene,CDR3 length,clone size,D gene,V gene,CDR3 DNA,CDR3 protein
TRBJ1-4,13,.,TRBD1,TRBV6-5,TGTGCCAGCAGTCCAGGGGGCTGGGAAAAACTGTTTTTT,CASSPGGWEKLFF
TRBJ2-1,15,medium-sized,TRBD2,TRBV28,TGTGCCAGCAGTTTACTAGCGGGAGGCAACAATGAGCAGTTCTTC,CASSLLAGGNNEQFF
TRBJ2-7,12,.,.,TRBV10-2,TGCGCCAGCAGTGACCCGGGCTACGAGCAGTACTTC,CASSDPGYEQYF
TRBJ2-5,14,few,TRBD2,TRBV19,TGTGCCAGTAGTTGGGGGGGCGGGGGGCAGACCCAGTACTTC,CASSWGGGGQTQYF
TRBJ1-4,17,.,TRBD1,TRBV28,TGTGCCAGCAGTTTATTGCCTACCAGGACAGGGGGTGGAAAACTGTTTTTT,CASSLLPTRTGGGKLFF
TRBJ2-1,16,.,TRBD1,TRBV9,TGTGCCAGCAGCGTAGGAGGGACAGGGACCTACAATGAGCAGTTCTTC,CASSVGGTGTYNEQFF
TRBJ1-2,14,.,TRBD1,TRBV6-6,TGTGCCAGCAGTTACTCTGGGACAGGGCATGGCTACACCTTC,CASSYSGTGHGYTF
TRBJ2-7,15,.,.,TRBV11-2,TGTGCCAGCAGCTTAGATCTCGGGGCAGACTACGAGCAGTACTTC,CASSLDLGADYEQYF
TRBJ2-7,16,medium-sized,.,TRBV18,TGTGCCAGCTCTTACCGGGACACATCCCCTTCCTACGAGCAGTACTTC,CASSYRDTSPSYEQYF
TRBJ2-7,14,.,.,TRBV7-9,TGTGCCAGCAGCTTAGTGCTAGGGGATGGCGAGCAGTACTTC,CASSLVLGDGEQYF
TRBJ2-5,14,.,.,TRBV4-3,TGCGCCAGCAGCCAAGATCTTGCGGGGGAGACCCAGTACTTC,CASSQDLAGETQYF
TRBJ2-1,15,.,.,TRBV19,TGTGCCAGTAGTATTGAGGGGTTCCGCGGAATTGAGCAGTTCTTC,CASSIEGFRGIEQFF
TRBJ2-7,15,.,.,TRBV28,TGTGCCAGCAGTTTATCCGGGACACAACACTACGAGCAGTACTTC,CASSLSGTQHYEQYF
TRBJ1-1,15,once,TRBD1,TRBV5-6,TGTGCCAGCACGGATGACAGGGGGTCCCCCTGGGGAGCTTTCTTT,CASTDDRGSPWGAFF
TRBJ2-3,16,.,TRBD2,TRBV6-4,TGTGCCAGCAGTGACTCGACTAGCGGGGGGGCAGATACGCAGTATTTT,CASSDSTSGGADTQYF
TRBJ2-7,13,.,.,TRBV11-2,TGTGCCAGCAGCTTAGGTGGTCTCCACGAGCAGTACTTC,CASSLGGLHEQYF
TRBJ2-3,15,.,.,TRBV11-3,TGTGCCAGCAGCCCGGACGGGGGTAGCACAGATACGCAGTATTTT,CASSPDGGSTDTQYF
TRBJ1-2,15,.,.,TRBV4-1,TGCGCCAGCAGCCCCGGCGGGGGCCCTTTCTATGGCTACACCTTC,CASSPGGGPFYGYTF
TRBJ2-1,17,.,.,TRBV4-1,TGCGCCAGCAGCCAAGATCCGGTCCAGAGCTCCTACAATGAGCAGTTCTTC,CASSQDPVQSSYNEQFF
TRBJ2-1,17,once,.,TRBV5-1,TGCGCCAGCAGCTTGATTCTCAGGGGCGCGGTAACAAATGAGCAGTTCTTC,CASSLILRGAVTNEQFF
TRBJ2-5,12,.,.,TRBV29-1,TGCAGCGCCTATCCCGGGGGAGAGACCCAGTACTTC,CSAYPGGETQYF
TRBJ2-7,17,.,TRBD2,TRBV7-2,TGTGCCAGCAGCTTAGTTTTCCAGCGGGGTGGTTCCTACGAGCAGTACTTC,CASSLVFQRGGSYEQYF
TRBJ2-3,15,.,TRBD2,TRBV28,TGTGCCAGCAGTCCCCGTCTAGCGGGAGTAGATACGCAGTATTTT,CASSPRLAGVDTQYF
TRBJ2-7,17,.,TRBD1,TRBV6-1,TGTGCCAGCAGTGAGGGGGTTTGGGACAGGGGGATTTACGAGCAGTACTTC,CASSEGVWDRGIYEQYF
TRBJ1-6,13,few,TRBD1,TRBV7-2,TGTGCCAGCAGGTTTCTACAGGGGACACCCCTCCACTTT,CASRFLQGTPLHF
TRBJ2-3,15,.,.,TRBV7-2,TGTGCCAGCAGCTTCCGGGGGGCGAGCACAGATACGCAGTATTTT,CASSFRGASTDTQYF
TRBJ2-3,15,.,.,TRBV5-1,TGCGCCAGCAGCTTGTTAGCTATGGGCACAGATACGCAGTATTTT,CASSLLAMGTDTQYF
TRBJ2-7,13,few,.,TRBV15,TGTGCCACCAGCAGTGTTCATGATGACGAGCAGTACTTC,CATSSVHDDEQYF
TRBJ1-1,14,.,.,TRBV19,TGTGCCAGTAGCACCAAGATTTCAAGCCCTGAAGCTTTCTTT,CASSTKISSPEAFF
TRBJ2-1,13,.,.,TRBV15,TGTGCCACCACGGGGTTCTACGGGAATGAGCAGTTCTTC,CATTGFYGNEQFF
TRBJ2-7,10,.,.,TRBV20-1,TGCAGTGCGCGAGCCTACGAGCAGTACTTC,CSARAYEQYF
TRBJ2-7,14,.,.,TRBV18,TGTGCCAGCTCACCAGGCTTCGCCTCCTACGAGCAGTACTTC,CASSPGFASYEQYF
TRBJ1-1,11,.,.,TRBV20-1,TGCAGCGCGGGACATAACACTGAAGCTTTCTTT,CSAGHNTEAFF
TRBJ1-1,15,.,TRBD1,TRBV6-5,TGTGCCAGCAGTTACGCGACAGGGGGTAAGCCTGAAGCTTTCTTT,CASSYATGGKPEAFF
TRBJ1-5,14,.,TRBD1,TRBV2,TGTGCCAGCAGTACAGGGGGAGGGAATCAGCCCCAGCATTTT,CASSTGGGNQPQHF
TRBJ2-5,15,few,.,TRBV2,TGTGCCAGCAGTGACGAGGCAACCTCCCTGGGGACCCAGTACTTC,CASSDEATSLGTQYF
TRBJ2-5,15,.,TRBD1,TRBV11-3,TGTGCCAGCAGCTTAGGGGCGGACAGGCAAGAGACCCAGTACTTC,CASSLGADRQETQYF
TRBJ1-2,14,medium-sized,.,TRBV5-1,TGCGCCAGCAGCTTGGAACAGCCCCTCTATGGCTACACCTTC,CASSLEQPLYGYTF
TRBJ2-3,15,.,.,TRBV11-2,TGTGCCAGCCGCACGACGTCTGTGACGCTAGATACGCAGTATTTT,CASRTTSVTLDTQYF
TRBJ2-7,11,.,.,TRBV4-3,TGCGCCAGCAGCCATCCCTACGAGCAGTACTTC,CASSHPYEQYF
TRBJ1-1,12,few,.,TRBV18,TGTGCCAGCTCACCAGGGAACACTGAAGCTTTCTTT,CASSPGNTEAFF
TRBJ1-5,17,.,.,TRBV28,TGTGCCAGCAGCCAGACCCTCCGATCAGGGGACAATCAGCCCCAGCATTTT,CASSQTLRSGDNQPQHF
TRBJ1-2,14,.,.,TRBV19,TGTGCCAGTAGTATTCGGTGGGACAATCACGGCTACACCTTC,CASSIRWDNHGYTF
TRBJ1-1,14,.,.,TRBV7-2,TGTGCCAGCAGTCCACAGGGAATGAACACTGAAGCTTTCTTT,CASSPQGMNTEAFF
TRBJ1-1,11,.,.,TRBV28,TGTGCCAGCAGTGCGCCTTTGGGAGCTTTCTTT,CASSAPLGAFF
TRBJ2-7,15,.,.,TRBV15,TGTGCCACCAGCAGAGATCTTATAGGATCCTACGAGCAGTACTTC,CATSRDLIGSYEQYF
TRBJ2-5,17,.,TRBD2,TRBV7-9,TGTGCCAGCAGCTTGTCAGGACTAGCGGGGACCAAAGAGACCCAGTACTTC,CASSLSGLAGTKETQYF
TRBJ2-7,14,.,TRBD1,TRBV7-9,TGTGCCAGCAGCACCGGGACAGGGGTGTACGAGCAGTACTTC,CASSTGTGVYEQYF
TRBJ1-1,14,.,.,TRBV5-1,TGCGCCAGCAGCTTGGGGTTCCAAGGCACTGAAGCTTTCTTT,CASSLGFQGTEAFF
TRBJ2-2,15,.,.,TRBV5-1,TGCGCCAGCAGCTTGGCGGAAGCGAACACCGGGGAGCTGTTTTTT,CASSLAEANTGELFF
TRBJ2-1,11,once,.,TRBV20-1,TGCAGTGCTAGCAACGCGGTCGAGCAGTTCTTC,CSASNAVEQFF
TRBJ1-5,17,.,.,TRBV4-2,TGTGCCAGCAGCCAAGAAGGCGTGAGGGGGGCGGGTCAGCCCCAGCATTTT,CASSQEGVRGAGQPQHF
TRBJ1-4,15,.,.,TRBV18,TGTGCCAGCTCACCATTCGGGGAGACTAATGAAAAACTGTTTTTT,CASSPFGETNEKLFF
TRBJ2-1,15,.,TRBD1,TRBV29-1,TGCAGCGGTCGTGGAGGGACAGGGTTTCGGGATGAGCAGTTCTTC,CSGRGGTGFRDEQFF
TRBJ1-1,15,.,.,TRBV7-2,TGTGCCAGCAGCTTAGAGGGAGTCCCAAGGACTGAAGCTTTCTTT,CASSLEGVPRTEAFF